These T cell receptor beta chains were read from a single sample in a study of T cell responses to AZD1222 COVID-19 vaccine. This table comes from immunoSEQ multiplex PCR, and its TCRdb copy is limited to in-frame clones, with some not included. The sample contains 150,000 to 200,000 clones, 91% of which appear only once. The sequencing used peripheral blood, collected on day 0 of AZD1222 vaccination. The receptors here all came from an adult in good health. CDR3s include the opening cysteine and the closing phenylalanine or tryptophan. Each record gives: J gene, V gene, CDR3 protein.

>TRBJ1-2|TRBV27
CASSTTGDPSYGYTF
>TRBJ1-2|TRBV3-1/TRBV3-2
CASSPKQGAGRYGYTF
>TRBJ2-1|TRBV24-1
CATSDRSGGNEQFF
>TRBJ1-2|TRBV5-1
CASSWDRASGYTF
>TRBJ2-7|TRBV10-3
CAISGGRAYNEQYF
>TRBJ2-5|TRBV29-1
CSVEDGRVRLSGEETQYF
>TRBJ1-2|TRBV5-5
CASSLSQNNYGYTF
>TRBJ2-5|TRBV3-1/TRBV3-2
CASSQEHDNRVETQYF
>TRBJ2-7|TRBV14
CASSQDWSGEQYF
>TRBJ1-3|TRBV5-1
CASSPDTSFSGNTIYF
>TRBJ2-7|TRBV12-3/TRBV12-4
CASSLTGAYEQYF
>TRBJ2-1|TRBV5-1
CASSRTGGSSYNEQFF
>TRBJ2-6|TRBV5-1
CASSPTGSSGANVLTF
>TRBJ1-1|TRBV28
CASSLGGDTEAFF
>TRBJ1-1|TRBV24-1
CATSESGQGAEAFF
>TRBJ2-1|TRBV27
CASIGIAGSSYNEQFF
>TRBJ1-2|TRBV5-1
CASSETANYGYTF
>TRBJ2-1|TRBV27
CASSLGYNEQFF
>TRBJ2-1|TRBV7-3
CASSLTGGSYNEQFF
>TRBJ1-6|TRBV16
CASSQSVAAPTSPLHF
>TRBJ1-2|TRBV6-5
CASSYTGNYGYTF
>TRBJ2-3|TRBV21-1
CASSKMVTDTQYF
>TRBJ2-2|TRBV9
CASSATIQGAGGELFF
>TRBJ2-3|TRBV15
CATRSQWDISSTDTQYF
>TRBJ1-2|TRBV6-5
CASRPNRGSYGYTF
>TRBJ2-5|TRBV11-2
CASSLDRGYVPGGETQYF
>TRBJ2-5|TRBV28
CASSLTTAGGKETQYF
>TRBJ2-6|TRBV15
CATSRDERAHSGANVLTF
>TRBJ2-1|TRBV27
CASRIGVMSYNEQFF
>TRBJ1-1|TRBV5-1
CASSLDRTGVTEAFF
>TRBJ1-4|TRBV5-1
CASSLAGTLGEKLFF
>TRBJ2-5|TRBV11-2
CASSLEGSGNRETQYF